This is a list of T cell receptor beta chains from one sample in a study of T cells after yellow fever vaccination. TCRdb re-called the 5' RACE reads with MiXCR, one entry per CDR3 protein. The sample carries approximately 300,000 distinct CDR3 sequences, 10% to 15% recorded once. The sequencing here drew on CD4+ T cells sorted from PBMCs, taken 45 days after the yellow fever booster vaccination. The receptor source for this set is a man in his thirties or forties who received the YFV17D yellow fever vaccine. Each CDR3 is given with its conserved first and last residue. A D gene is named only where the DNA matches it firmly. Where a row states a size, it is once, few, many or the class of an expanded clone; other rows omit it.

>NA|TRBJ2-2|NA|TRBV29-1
TGCAGCGCGGTAGTAGGTGTCAACACCGGGGAGCTGTTTTTT
CSAVVGVNTGELFF
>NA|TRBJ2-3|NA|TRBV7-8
TGTGCCAGCACCAAGGTGGGCACAGATACGCAGTATTTT
CASTKVGTDTQYF
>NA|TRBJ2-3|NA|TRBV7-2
TGTGCCAGCAGCTTAGCAACGAAGACAGATACGCAGTATTTT
CASSLATKTDTQYF
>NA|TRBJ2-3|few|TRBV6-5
TGTGCCAGCAGCCTCGGGACCTCCCCGCAGTATTTT
CASSLGTSPQYF
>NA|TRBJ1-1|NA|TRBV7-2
TGTGCCAGCAGCTTTTTAGCCTCTGAAGCTTTCTTT
CASSFLASEAFF
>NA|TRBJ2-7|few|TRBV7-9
TGTGCCAGCAGCCCACGGACTACCAGCTCCTACGAGCAGTACTTC
CASSPRTTSSYEQYF
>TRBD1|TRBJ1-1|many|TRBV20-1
TGCAGTGCTGGGAACAGGGGGACAACTGAAGCTTTCTTT
CSAGNRGTTEAFF
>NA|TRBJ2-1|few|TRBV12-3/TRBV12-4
TGTGCCAGCACTCTAAGGGCCCAACAGGGAGGGGTGGTCTTC
CASTLRAQQGGVVF
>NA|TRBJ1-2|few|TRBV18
TGTGCCAGCTCACCTAAAGGGGGACGGATGGTCGCTAACTATGGCTACACCTTC
CASSPKGGRMVANYGYTF
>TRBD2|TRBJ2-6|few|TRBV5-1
TGCGCCAGCAGCTTGACGGGGGGTGGGGCCAACGTCCTGACTTTC
CASSLTGGGANVLTF
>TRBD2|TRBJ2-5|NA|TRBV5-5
TGTGCCAGCAGCAAATTAGCGGGAGAGCGAGAGACCCAGTACTTC
CASSKLAGERETQYF
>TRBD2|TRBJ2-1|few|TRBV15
TGTGCCACCAGCAGAGCCCACGATAGCGGGAGAGTGTACAATGAGCAGTTCTTC
CATSRAHDSGRVYNEQFF
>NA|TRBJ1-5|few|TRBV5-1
TGCGCCAGCAGCTTGGTGGGGGGGACGGACAATCAGCCCCAGCATTTT
CASSLVGGTDNQPQHF
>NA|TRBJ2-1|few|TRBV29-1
TGCAGCGTGGAACGCGAACCCCTGGATGAGCAGTTCTTC
CSVEREPLDEQFF
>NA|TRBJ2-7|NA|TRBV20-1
TGCAGTGCCAATGGCCCCGCCGGCTACGAGCAGTACTTC
CSANGPAGYEQYF
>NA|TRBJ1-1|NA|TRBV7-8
TGTGCCAGCAGCTTATCCTACAGTCAAGCTTTCTTT
CASSLSYSQAFF
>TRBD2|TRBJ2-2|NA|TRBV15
TGTGCCACCAGCCTAATAGGAAAACTAGCGGAGACCACCGGGGAGCTGTTTTTT
CATSLIGKLAETTGELFF
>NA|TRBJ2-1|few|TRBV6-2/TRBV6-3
TGTGCCAGCAGTAGGACCTTCAATGAGCAGTTCTTC
CASSRTFNEQFF
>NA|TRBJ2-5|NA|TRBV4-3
TGCGCCAGCAGCCAAGGAGGCTCGGGACGGATACAAGAGACCCAGTACTTC
CASSQGGSGRIQETQYF
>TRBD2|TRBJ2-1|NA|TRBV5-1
TGCGCCAGCAGCGCCCCTGGCGGGAGCAGTTACAATGAGCAGTTCTTC
CASSAPGGSSYNEQFF
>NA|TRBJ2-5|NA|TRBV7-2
TGTGCCAGCAGCTTAGAAACGGGTTTTAAGACCCAGTACTTC
CASSLETGFKTQYF
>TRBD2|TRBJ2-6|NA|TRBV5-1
TGCGCCAGCAGCTTGGTCCTAGCGGGAGGTATGGCTAGCTCTGGGGCCAACGTCCTGACTTTC
CASSLVLAGGMASSGANVLTF
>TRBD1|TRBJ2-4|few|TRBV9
TGTGCCAGCAGCGGCGGGGGGACAGGGGTCATTCAGTACTTC
CASSGGGTGVIQYF
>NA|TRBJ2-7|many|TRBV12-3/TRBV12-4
TGTGCCAGCAGTTTTACCTACGAGCAGTACTTC
CASSFTYEQYF
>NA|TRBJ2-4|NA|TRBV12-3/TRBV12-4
TGTGCCAGCAGTGATAGTGGGTCACTCAAAAACATTCAGTACTTC
CASSDSGSLKNIQYF
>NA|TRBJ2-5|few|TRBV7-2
TGTGCCAGCAGCTCCTCCGGGGGCAGGCAAGAGACCCAGTACTTC
CASSSSGGRQETQYF
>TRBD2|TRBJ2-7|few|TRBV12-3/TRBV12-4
TGTGCCAGCAGTCAGACTAGCGGGACCTACGAGCAGTACTTC
CASSQTSGTYEQYF
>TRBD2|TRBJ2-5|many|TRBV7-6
TGTGCCAGCAGCTTAGCTGGGACTATTGAGACCCAGTACTTC
CASSLAGTIETQYF
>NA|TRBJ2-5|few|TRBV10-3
TGTGCCATCAGTGAGTCGGGGAAGACCCAGTACTTC
CAISESGKTQYF
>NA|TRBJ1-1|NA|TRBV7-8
TGTGCCAGCAGCTTAGTCGGGGTTCACACTGAAGCTTTCTTT
CASSLVGVHTEAFF
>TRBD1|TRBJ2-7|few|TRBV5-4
TGTGCCAGCAGCTCGAAACAGGGGGTTTACGAGCAGTACTTC
CASSSKQGVYEQYF
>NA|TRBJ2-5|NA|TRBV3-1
TGTGCCAGCAGCCTGACCCATGGCAAGGATTCGGCCCAGTACTTC
CASSLTHGKDSAQYF
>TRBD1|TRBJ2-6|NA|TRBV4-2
TGTGCCAGCAGCCACGGGACAGGGTTCGGGGCCAACGTCCTGACTTTC
CASSHGTGFGANVLTF
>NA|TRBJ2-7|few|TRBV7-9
TGTGCCAGCAGTACCGTCACCTACGAGCAGTACTTC
CASSTVTYEQYF
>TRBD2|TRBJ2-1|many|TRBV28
TGTGCCAGCAGTCGACCCGGGACTAGTGACCATGAGCAGTTCTTC
CASSRPGTSDHEQFF
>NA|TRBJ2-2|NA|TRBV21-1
TGCCTCAGGGGCGGCTGGGGGGAGCTGTTTTTT
CLRGGWGELFF
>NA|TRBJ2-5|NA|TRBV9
TGTGCCAGCAGCGGAGGGGGGAAGACCCAGTACTTC
CASSGGGKTQYF
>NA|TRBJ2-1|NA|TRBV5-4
TGTGCCAGCAGCTCCCAGGGGGGGGAGGATGAGCAGTTCTTC
CASSSQGGEDEQFF